This TCR beta chain comes out of a study of T cell repertoires in cytomegalovirus infection. In the study overall: Recently identified HLA-C-restricted CMV epitopes were used, and well-studied HLA-B-restricted CMV epitopes were used as well. TCR beta signatures that were public indicated CMV infection and matching HLA type. Study observations and caveats: Within the response measured ex vivo, HLA-C-restricted CMV-specific TCR beta clonotypes were dominant. Summed public TCR beta family frequency identified CMV carriers bearing the relevant HLA.

In the case of this clonotype: As yet, its antigen is unknown.

From the reads, TCRdb called clonotypes with MiXCR, one entry per CDR3 protein. The table lists 450,000 to 550,000 distinct CDR3 sequences, approximately 46% of them singletons. The germline V and J ends were trimmed by 3 bases and 6 bases, with 10 bases remaining between them. There are 13 residues in the CDR3. Germline V gene lookup returns CDR1 LNHDA and CDR2 SQIVND (reference sequence). V gene TRBV19 combines with J gene TRBJ2-3, with D perhaps given as TRBD1 or TRBD2 (5 bases each). The clonotype comes from a human donor in good health (CMV status not recorded). Some clones in this sample may be carry-over from other donors' samples. Material: cultured PBMCs, obtained from culture after CMV antigen stimulation. This CDR3 is CASSIGARDTQYF. The CDR3, as DNA: TGTGCCAGTAGTATCGGGGCGCGTGATACGCAGTATTTT.